This entry describes one TCR beta chain. This record comes from a study of blood T cell repertoires in COVID-19. Study summary: Nucleic acid was either cDNA or gDNA, and it came from T cells, B-cell-depleted T cells, or PBMCs.

TCRdb's table, derived via immunoSEQ multiplex PCR, lists solely in-frame clones and lacks some. The sample contains 220,000 or so clones, around 82% of which appear only once. The material sequenced was peripheral blood. The sequence came from a woman younger than 45 who had recovered from COVID-19.

CDR3 coding DNA: TGTGCCAGCAGCCAACGGGGTCGTACATCCTACGAGCAGTACTTC. Translation: CASSQRGRTSYEQYF. The V call is TRBV14, the J call TRBJ2-7; a possible D gene is TRBD2 (5 bases). Trimming left V 2 bases short and J 1 base short, with 12 bases between. Germline assignment: CDR1 SGHDN and CDR2 FVKESK. The CDR3 spans 15 residues.